Following are 4 T cell receptor beta chains from one sample sequenced in a study of blood T cells in healthy people across ages (dated by TCRdb to about 2015). The protocol used for the library was 5' RACE. The listed sequencing device is Illumina HiSeq 2500. A second PCR of about 6 to 11 cycles was run with a J-beta primer mix and a sample-barcoded 5' primer. Starting from the raw public reads, TCRdb applied fastp trimming at Q25, assembled clones with MiXCR and retained in-frame beta chains. Each CDR3 protein appears once, grouped with its most common genes and DNA. Recorded for this sample are 450,000 to 650,000 distinct CDR3 sequences; less than 25% of them occurred a single time. Under 9% of the sample goes to the ten largest clones. These data also featured in a second study, about T cells of mothers and their children.

The sequenced material came from blood. The receptors originated from a boy between 10 and 17 years old in good health.

The V and J genes are TRBV27 and TRBJ2-7, with a weak D call TRBD1 (8 bases). The CDR3 extends over 15 amino acids. The germline V gene has CDR1 MNHEY and CDR2 SMNVEV (reference sequence). The ends were cut back, 5 bases at V and 1 base at J, with 15 bases in the middle. CDR3 sequence (DNA): TGTGCCAGCAGTCTACAGGGGGGGGTTTCCTACGAGCAGTACTTC. This gives the protein CASSLQGGVSYEQYF.

This chain links TRBV2 with TRBJ1-6, with a tentative D call TRBD1 (5 bases). This CDR3 has 15 residues. The V gene lost 7 bases and the J gene lost 3 bases, with 13 bases spanning the gap. Per the germline V gene, CDR1 is SNHLY and CDR2 is FYNNEI. The DNA of the CDR3 is TGTGCCAGCATTCCCCCGGGGGACTATAATTCACCCCTCCACTTT. Protein sequence: CASIPPGDYNSPLHF.

Concerning this clonotype: Compared with germline, one end of the junction differs, possibly owing to a read error. This rearrangement joins TRBV6-7 to TRBJ1-4; D may be TRBD1 (6 bases). TRBV6-7 belongs to the ORF category, with a function that is uncertain. The CDR3 consists of 13 residues. CDR3 bases: TGTGCCAGCAACTACAGGGTAACTGAAGAACTGTTTTTT. Protein: CASNYRVTEELFF.

The genes are TRBV10-3 and TRBJ2-5; 8 positions agree with TRBD1. With V trimmed by 11 bases and J by 5 bases, 19 bases remained unmatched. CDR1 and CDR2 from the germline V gene are ENHRY and SYGVKD. The CDR3 extends over 16 amino acids. For the CDR3, the DNA is TGTGCCTCACAGCGAGGAGACAGGGGACTTCCTGAGACCCAGTACTTC. This sequence encodes CASQRGDRGLPETQYF.